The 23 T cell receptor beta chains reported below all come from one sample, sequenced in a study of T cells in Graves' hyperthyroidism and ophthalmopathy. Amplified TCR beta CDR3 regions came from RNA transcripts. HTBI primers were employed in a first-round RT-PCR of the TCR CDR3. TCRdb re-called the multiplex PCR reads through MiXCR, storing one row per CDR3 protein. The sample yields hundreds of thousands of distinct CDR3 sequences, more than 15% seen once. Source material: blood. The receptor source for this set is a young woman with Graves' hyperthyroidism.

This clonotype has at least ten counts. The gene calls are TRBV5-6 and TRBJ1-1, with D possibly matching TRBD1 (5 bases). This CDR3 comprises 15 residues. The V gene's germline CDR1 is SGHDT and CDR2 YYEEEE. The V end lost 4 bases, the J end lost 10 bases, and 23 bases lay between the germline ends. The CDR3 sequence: CASSAWDPPSAAAFF. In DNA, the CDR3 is TGTGCCAGCAGCGCCTGGGACCCCCCTAGCGCTGCAGCTTTCTTT. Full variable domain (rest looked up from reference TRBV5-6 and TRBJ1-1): DAGVTQSPTHLIKTRGQQVTLRCSPKSGHDTVSWYQQALGQGPQFIFQYYEEEERQRGNFPDRFSGHQFPNYSSELNVNALLLGDSALYLCASSAWDPPSAAAFFGQGTRLTVV.

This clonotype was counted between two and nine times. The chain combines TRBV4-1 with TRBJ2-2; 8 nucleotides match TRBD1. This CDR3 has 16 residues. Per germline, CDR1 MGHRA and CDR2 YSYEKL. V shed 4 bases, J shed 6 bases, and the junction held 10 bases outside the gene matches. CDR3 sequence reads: CASSPGQGIIAGELFF. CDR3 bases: TGCGCCAGCAGCCCAGGACAGGGTATAATAGCCGGGGAGCTGTTTTTT.

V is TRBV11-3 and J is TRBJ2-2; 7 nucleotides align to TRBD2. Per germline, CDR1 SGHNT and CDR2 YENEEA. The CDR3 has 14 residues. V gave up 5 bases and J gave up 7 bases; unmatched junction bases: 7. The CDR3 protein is CASSPGLGVGELFF. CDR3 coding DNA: TGTGCCAGCAGCCCCGGACTAGGGGTCGGGGAGCTGTTTTTT.

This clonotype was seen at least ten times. The CDR3 bases are TGTGCCAGCAGTAGAACAGAAGACAACTATGGCTACACCTTC. It yields the protein CASSRTEDNYGYTF. The V call is TRBV6-1, the J call TRBJ1-2, with unresolved D. The CDR3 contains 14 residues. Trimming removed 5 bases at V and 2 bases at J, with 12 bases between. CDR1 and CDR2 (germline): MNHNS, SASEGT.

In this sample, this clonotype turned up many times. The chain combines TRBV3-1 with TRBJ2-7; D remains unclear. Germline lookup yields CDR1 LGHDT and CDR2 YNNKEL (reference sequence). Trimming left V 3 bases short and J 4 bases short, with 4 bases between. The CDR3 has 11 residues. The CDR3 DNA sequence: TGTGCCAGCAGCCACCGGTACGAGCAGTACTTC. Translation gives CASSHRYEQYF.

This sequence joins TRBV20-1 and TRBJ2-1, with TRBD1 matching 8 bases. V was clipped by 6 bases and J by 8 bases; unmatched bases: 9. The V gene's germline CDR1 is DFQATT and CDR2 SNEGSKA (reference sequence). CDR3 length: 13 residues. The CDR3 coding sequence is TGCAGTGCGGGACAGGTTGATGGACATGAGCAGTTCTTC. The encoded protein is CSAGQVDGHEQFF.

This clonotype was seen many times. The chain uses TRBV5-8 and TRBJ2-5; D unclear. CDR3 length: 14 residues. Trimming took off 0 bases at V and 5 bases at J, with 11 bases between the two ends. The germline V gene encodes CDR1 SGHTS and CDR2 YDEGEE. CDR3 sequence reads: CASSLGSGRETQYF. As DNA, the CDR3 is TGTGCCAGCAGCTTGGGCAGTGGGCGGGAGACCCAGTACTTC.

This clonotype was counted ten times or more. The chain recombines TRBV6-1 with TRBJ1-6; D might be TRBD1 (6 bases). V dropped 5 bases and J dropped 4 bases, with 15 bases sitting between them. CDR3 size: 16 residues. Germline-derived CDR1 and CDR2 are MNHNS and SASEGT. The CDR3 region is CASSPRGVRYNSPLHF. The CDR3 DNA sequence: TGTGCCAGCAGTCCCAGGGGAGTGAGGTATAATTCACCCCTCCACTTT.

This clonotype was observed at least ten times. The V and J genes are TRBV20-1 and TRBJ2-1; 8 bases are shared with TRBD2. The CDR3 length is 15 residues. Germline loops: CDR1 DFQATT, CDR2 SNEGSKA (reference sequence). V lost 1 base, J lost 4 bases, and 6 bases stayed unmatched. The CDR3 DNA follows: TGCAGTGCTAGAGGCGGGCCTAGCGGGTACAATGAGCAGTTCTTC. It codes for CSARGGPSGYNEQFF.

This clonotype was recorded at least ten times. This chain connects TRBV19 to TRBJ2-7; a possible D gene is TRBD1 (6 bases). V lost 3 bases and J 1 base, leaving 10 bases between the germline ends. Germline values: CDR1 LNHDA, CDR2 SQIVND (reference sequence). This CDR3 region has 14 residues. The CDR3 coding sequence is TGTGCCAGTAGTATCAGGGGCCTGTCCTACGAGCAGTACTTC. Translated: CASSIRGLSYEQYF.

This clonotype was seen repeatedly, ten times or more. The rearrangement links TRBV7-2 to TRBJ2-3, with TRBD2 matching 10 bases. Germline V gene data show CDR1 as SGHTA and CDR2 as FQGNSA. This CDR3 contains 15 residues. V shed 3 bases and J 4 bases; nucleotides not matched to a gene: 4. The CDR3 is CASSFTSGIADTQYF. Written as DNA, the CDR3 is TGTGCCAGCAGCTTCACTAGCGGGATCGCAGATACGCAGTATTTT.

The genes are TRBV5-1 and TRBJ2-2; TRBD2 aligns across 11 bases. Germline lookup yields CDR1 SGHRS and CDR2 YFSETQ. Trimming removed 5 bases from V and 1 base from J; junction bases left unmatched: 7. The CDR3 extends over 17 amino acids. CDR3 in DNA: TGCGCCAGCAGATCCGGGACTAGCGGCAGGAACACCGGGGAGCTGTTTTTT. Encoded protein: CASRSGTSGRNTGELFF.

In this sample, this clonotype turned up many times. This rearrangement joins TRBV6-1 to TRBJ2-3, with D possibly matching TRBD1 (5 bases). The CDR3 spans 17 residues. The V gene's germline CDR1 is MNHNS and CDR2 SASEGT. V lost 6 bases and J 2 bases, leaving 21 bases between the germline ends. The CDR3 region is CASSRLRTGYHTDTQYF. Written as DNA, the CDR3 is TGTGCCAGCAGCCGCCTGCGTACAGGATACCACACAGATACGCAGTATTTT.

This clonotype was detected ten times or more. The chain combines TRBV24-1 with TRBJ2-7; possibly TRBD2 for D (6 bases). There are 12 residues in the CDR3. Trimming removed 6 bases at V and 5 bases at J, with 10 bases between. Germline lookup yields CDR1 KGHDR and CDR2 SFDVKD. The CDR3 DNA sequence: TGTGCCACCAGTCCCGGGGGTCACGAGCAGTACTTC. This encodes CATSPGGHEQYF.

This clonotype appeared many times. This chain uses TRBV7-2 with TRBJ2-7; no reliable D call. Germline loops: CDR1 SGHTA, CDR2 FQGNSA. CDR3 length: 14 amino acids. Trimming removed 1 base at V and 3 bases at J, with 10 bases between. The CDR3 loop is CASSLEFGYYEQYF. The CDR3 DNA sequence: TGTGCCAGCAGCTTAGAGTTCGGATACTACGAGCAGTACTTC.

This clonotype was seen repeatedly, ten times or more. CDR3 loop: CASSFGWTKPNEQYF. The CDR3 bases are TGTGCCAGCAGCTTCGGGTGGACAAAGCCGAACGAGCAGTACTTC. The rearrangement joins TRBV7-9 to TRBJ2-7; TRBD1 might be the D (5 bases). Germline V gives CDR1 SEHNR, CDR2 FQNEAQ (reference sequence). The CDR3 length is 15 residues. The V end was cut by 3 bases, the J end by 5 bases, with 17 bases between.

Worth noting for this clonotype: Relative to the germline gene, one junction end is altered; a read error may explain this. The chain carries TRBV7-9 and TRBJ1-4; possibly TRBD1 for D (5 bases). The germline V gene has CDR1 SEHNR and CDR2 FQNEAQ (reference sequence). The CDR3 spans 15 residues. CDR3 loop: CASSLGLGTKEKLFF. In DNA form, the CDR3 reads TGTGCCAGCAGCCTAGGCCTAGGGACTAAAGAAAAACTGTTTTTT.

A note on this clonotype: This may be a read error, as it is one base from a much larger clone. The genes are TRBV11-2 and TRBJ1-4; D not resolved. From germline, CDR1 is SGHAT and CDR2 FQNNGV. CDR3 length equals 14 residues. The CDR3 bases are TGTGCCAGGAGCTTCCGAGGAACTAATGAAAAACTGTTTTTT. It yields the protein CARSFRGTNEKLFF.

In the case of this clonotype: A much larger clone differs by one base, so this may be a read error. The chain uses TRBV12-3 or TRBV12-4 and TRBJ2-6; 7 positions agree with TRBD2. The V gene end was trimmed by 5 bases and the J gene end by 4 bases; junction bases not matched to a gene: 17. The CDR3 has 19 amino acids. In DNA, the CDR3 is TGTGCCAGCAGTCCTAACTGGGGGGGGGAGGGAAACGGGGCCAACGTCCTGACTTTC. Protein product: CASSPNWGGEGNGANVLTF.

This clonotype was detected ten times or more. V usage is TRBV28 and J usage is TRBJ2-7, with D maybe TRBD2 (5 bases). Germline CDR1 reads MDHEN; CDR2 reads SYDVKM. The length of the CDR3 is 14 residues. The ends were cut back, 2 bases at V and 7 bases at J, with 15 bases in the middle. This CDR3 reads CASSLERGGWEQYF. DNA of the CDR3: TGTGCCAGCAGTTTAGAACGGGGTGGGTGGGAGCAGTACTTC. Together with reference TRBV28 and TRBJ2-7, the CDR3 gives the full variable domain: DVKVTQSSRYLVKRTGEKVFLECVQDMDHENMFWYRQDPGLGLRLIYFSYDVKMKEKGDIPEGYSVSREKKERFSLILESASTNQTSMYLCASSLERGGWEQYFGPGTRLTVT.

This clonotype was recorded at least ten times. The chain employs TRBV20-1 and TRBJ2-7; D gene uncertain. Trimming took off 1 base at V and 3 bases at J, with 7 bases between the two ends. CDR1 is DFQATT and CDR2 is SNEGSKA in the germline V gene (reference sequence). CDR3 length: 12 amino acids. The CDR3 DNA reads TGCAGTGCTAGAGTGGACGGCTACGAGCAGTACTTC. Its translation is CSARVDGYEQYF.

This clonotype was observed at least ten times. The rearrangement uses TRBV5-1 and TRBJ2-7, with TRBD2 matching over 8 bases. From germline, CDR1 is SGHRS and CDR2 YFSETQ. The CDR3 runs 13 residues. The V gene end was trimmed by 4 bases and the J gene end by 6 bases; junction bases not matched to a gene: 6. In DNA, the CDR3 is TGCGCCAGCAGCCTCCGGGAGGGACGCGAGCAGTACTTC. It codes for CASSLREGREQYF.

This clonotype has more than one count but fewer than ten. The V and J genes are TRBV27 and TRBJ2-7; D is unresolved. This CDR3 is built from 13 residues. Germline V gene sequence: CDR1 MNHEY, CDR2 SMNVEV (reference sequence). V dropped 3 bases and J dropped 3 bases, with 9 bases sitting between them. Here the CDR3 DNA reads TGTGCCAGCAGTTTCTTTTCCGTCTACGAGCAGTACTTC. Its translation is CASSFFSVYEQYF.